Presented here are 16 T cell receptor beta chains from one specimen sequenced in a study of T cell responses to AZD1222 COVID-19 vaccine. The assay was immunoSEQ multiplex PCR, and TCRdb's table has in-frame clones only and misses some. There are tens of thousands of clones in the sample; roughly 87% occur only once, and roughly 5% lies in the top ten. Sample: peripheral blood, taken on day 0 of MenACWY control vaccination. The receptors were gathered from an adult in good health.

J is TRBJ1-1 and V is TRBV18; no definite D call. Germline V CDR1 and CDR2: KGHSH, LQKENI. CDR3 length: 13 residues. Trimming stripped 1 base from V and 2 bases from J, with 5 bases between. The CDR3 is CASSPQINTEAFF. Here the CDR3 DNA reads TGTGCCAGCTCACCACAGATAAACACTGAAGCTTTCTTT. Variable domain in full (rest from reference TRBV18 and TRBJ1-1): NAGVMQNPRHLVRRRGQEARLRCSPMKGHSHVYWYRQLPEEGLKFMVYLQKENIIDESGMPKERFSAEFPKEGPSILRIQQVVRGDSAAYFCASSPQINTEAFFGQGTRLTVV.

This chain links TRBV7-2 with TRBJ2-7; 9 bases agree with TRBD2. With 5 bases clipped from V and 2 bases from J, the junction kept 10 bases outside the gene matches. Germline-derived CDR1 and CDR2 are SGHTA and FQGNSA. The CDR3 is 16 amino acids. For the CDR3, the DNA is TGTGCCAGCAGCCCCCGCGGGCTAGCGGGAACCTACGAGCAGTACTTC. Amino acids: CASSPRGLAGTYEQYF.

The chain is built from TRBV4-1 and TRBJ2-2; 11 bases fit TRBD1. The ends lost 4 bases at V and 5 bases at J; junction bases unmatched: 3. This CDR3 is built from 15 residues. In germline, CDR1 is MGHRA, CDR2 YSYEKL. Written as DNA, the CDR3 is TGCGCCAGCAGCCGGGACAGGGGGGTTACCGGGGAGCTGTTTTTT. Residues: CASSRDRGVTGELFF.

V and J are TRBV29-1 and TRBJ2-7; TRBD2 matches 11 bases. There are 14 residues in the CDR3. Germline assignment: CDR1 SQVTM and CDR2 ANQGSEA. Trimming cost V 1 base and J 4 bases; bases outside gene matches: 3. The CDR3 loop is CSVEVAGGPYEQYF. CDR3 bases: TGCAGCGTTGAAGTAGCGGGGGGGCCTTACGAGCAGTACTTC.

This chain's CDR3 is CASSGLVGAGYTF. CDR3 sequence (DNA): TGTGCCAGCAGCGGCCTTGTGGGGGCGGGCTACACCTTC. The chain is built from TRBV9 and TRBJ1-2; D might be TRBD1 (6 bases). In germline, CDR1 is SGDLS, CDR2 YYNGEE. Trimming shortened V by 3 bases and J by 8 bases, and 14 bases separated the two germline ends. The CDR3 sequence is 13 residues long.

J is TRBJ1-1 and V is TRBV15; no clear D. V was trimmed by 1 base and J by 1 base, leaving 19 bases between them. The CDR3 consists of 18 residues. Germline V gives CDR1 LNHNV, CDR2 YYDKDF (reference sequence). The CDR3 nucleotides read TGTGCCACCAGCAGAGTCCCTTTGACATTGAATCCGAACACTGAAGCTTTCTTT. Translated, it gives CATSRVPLTLNPNTEAFF.

The rearrangement uses TRBV18 and TRBJ2-7, with D perhaps matching TRBD2 (5 bases). The germline V gene has CDR1 KGHSH and CDR2 LQKENI. V shed 6 bases and J shed 5 bases, with 14 bases lying between them. The CDR3 spans 13 residues. The CDR3 loop is CASSLGRQNEQYF. CDR3 DNA: TGTGCCAGCTCTCTAGGGAGACAAAACGAGCAGTACTTC.

This chain links TRBV30 with TRBJ2-7, with 7 bases identical to TRBD1. This CDR3 region has 13 residues. Germline-derived CDR1 and CDR2 are GTSNPN and SVGIG (reference sequence). The V and J ends lost 3 bases and 7 bases, in that order; junction bases with no gene match: 9. CDR3 loop: CAWSSGQPGEQYF. The CDR3 bases are TGTGCCTGGAGCTCGGGACAGCCGGGGGAGCAGTACTTC.

The J gene is TRBJ1-2, the V gene TRBV12-5; possibly TRBD1 for D (5 bases). Per germline, CDR1 LGHNT and CDR2 FRNRAP. V lost 5 bases and J 8 bases, leaving 15 bases between the germline ends. CDR3 length: 13 amino acids. This chain's CDR3 is CASGELGDSGYTF. The DNA for the CDR3 is TGTGCTAGTGGTGAACTAGGGGATTCGGGCTACACCTTC.

V and J are TRBV5-6 and TRBJ1-1; maybe TRBD1 (5 bases). Germline CDR1 SGHDT, CDR2 YYEEEE. The V and J ends lost 3 bases and 8 bases respectively, with 17 bases between them. The CDR3 totals 14 residues. Here the CDR3 DNA reads TGTGCCAGCAGCTGGAACCGGGACTCCAACGAAGCTTTCTTT. This encodes CASSWNRDSNEAFF.

This clone was observed once. The rearrangement uses TRBV15 and TRBJ1-3; possibly TRBD1 for D (5 bases). With 0 bases removed from V and 4 bases from J, the gap between germline ends came to 13 bases. CDR3 length equals 16 residues. Germline lookup yields CDR1 LNHNV and CDR2 YYDKDF (reference sequence). The DNA for the CDR3 is TGTGCCACCAGCAGAGACTTAAGGGGTTCAGGAAACACCATATATTTT. As protein: CATSRDLRGSGNTIYF.

V and J are TRBV5-4 and TRBJ2-5; 10 nucleotides align to TRBD2. Losses at the gene ends were 4 bases for V and 5 bases for J; bases not matched to a gene: 17. Germline V gives CDR1 SGHNT, CDR2 YYREEE (reference sequence). This CDR3 has 18 residues. The CDR3 loop is CASSPTGSGGAKSETQYF. CDR3 DNA: TGTGCCAGCAGCCCCACCGGGAGCGGGGGGGCTAAATCGGAGACCCAGTACTTC.

The V and J genes are TRBV12-3 or TRBV12-4 and TRBJ1-2; D not resolved. Trimming shortened V by 1 base and J by 8 bases, and 11 bases separated the two germline ends. This CDR3 contains 13 residues. The DNA for the CDR3 is TGTGCCAGCAGTTTAGGAAGGGTACAGGGCTACACCTTC. Amino acids: CASSLGRVQGYTF.

CDR3 sequence (DNA): TGTGCCAGCAGCCCGGGACTAGCCTTCGCAGATACGCAGTATTTT. Encoded protein: CASSPGLAFADTQYF. V usage is TRBV5-4 and J usage is TRBJ2-3; 9 nucleotides line up with TRBD2. Germline V gene sequence: CDR1 SGHNT, CDR2 YYREEE (reference sequence). The ends lost 4 bases at V and 4 bases at J; junction bases unmatched: 7. The CDR3 totals 15 residues.

The CDR3 bases are TGTGCCAGCAGCCAAGTGGGTGCCAGTAATTCACCCCTCCACTTT. Its protein product is CASSQVGASNSPLHF. The V and J genes are TRBV3-1 (or the pseudogene TRBV3-2) and TRBJ1-6; D call uncertain. CDR1 LGHDT and CDR2 YNNKEL come from the germline V gene (reference sequence). V shed 1 base and J shed 6 bases, with 10 bases lying between them. The length of the CDR3 is 15 residues.

The J gene is TRBJ2-1, the V gene TRBV10-3; no clear D. In germline, CDR1 is ENHRY, CDR2 SYGVKD. Between the trimmed V and J ends, which lost 2 bases and 5 bases, there was a span of 10 bases. This CDR3 is 14 amino acids long. CDR3 amino acids: CAISEDSSHNEQFF. In nucleotides, the CDR3 is TGTGCCATCAGTGAGGACTCCTCGCACAATGAGCAGTTCTTC.